This T cell receptor (beta chain) comes out of a study of low-dose radiotherapy and immunotherapy resistance in tumors. Study summary: The authors gave intravenous cyclophosphamide 200 mg/m2 every two weeks, one day before radiation and immunotherapy.

Both TCRalpha and TCRbeta chains were reverse transcribed with V-gene-specific primers. Using a constant-region primer together with a V-primer adapter, TCRs were subjected to around 20 PCR cycles of amplification. From the reads, TCRdb called clonotypes with MiXCR, one entry per CDR3 protein. The repertoire holds under 40,000 distinct CDR3 sequences, around 50% seen once, with around 5.4% in the top ten. Losses at the gene ends were 11 bases for V and 0 bases for J; bases not matched to a gene: 1. The CDR3 loop spans 13 amino acids. Per the germline V gene, CDR1 is SGHTA and CDR2 is FQGNSA. Indicated time point: after trial treatment. As to treatment: LDRT plus nivolumab, ipilimumab, low-dose cyclophosphamide and aspirin (RACIN trial).

The TCR sequence derives from a male donor with gallbladder cancer. The material was PBMCs, obtained after low-dose radiotherapy plus immunotherapy. This chain joins TRBV7-2 and TRBJ1-6, with 7 bases lining up with TRBD1. Written as DNA, the CDR3 is TGTGCCGGGACAGCCTCCTATAATTCACCCCTCCACTTT. Translating it yields CAGTASYNSPLHF.